This T cell receptor beta chain is drawn from a study of blood T cells in healthy people across ages. Study-wide findings and caveats: Unsorted PBMCs ruled out conclusive naive versus antigen-experienced comparison.

For the second PCR, which ran for roughly 6 to 12 cycles, a sample-barcoded 5' primer and a J-beta primer mix were used. TCRdb called the 5' RACE reads again in MiXCR, with one record for every CDR3 protein. The data hold 800,000 to 950,000 distinct CDR3 sequences, with approximately 49% observed a single time. Trimming took off 0 bases at V and 1 base at J, with 17 bases between the two ends. The CDR3 is 17 residues long. Germline CDR1 SGHKS, CDR2 YYEKEE (reference sequence). A word on this clonotype: Its antigen is unknown.

This clonotype was obtained from a man aged 30-40 years in good health. J is TRBJ2-7 and V is TRBV5-5; maybe TRBD2 (6 bases). Input material: blood. The CDR3, as DNA: TGTGCCAGCAGCTTGGAGAATCCCAGCGGGCGTTCCTACGAGCAGTACTTC. Its translation is CASSLENPSGRSYEQYF. The whole variable domain, remainder taken from reference TRBV5-5 and TRBJ2-7, is DAGVTQSPTHLIKTRGQQVTLRCSPISGHKSVSWYQQVLGQGPQFIFQYYEKEERGRGNFPDRFSARQFPNYSSELNVNALLLGDSALYLCASSLENPSGRSYEQYFGPGTRLTVT.